These 27 T cell receptor beta chains were sequenced from one sample in a study of control samples from healthy donors and cancer patients. Data came from immunoSEQ multiplex PCR; TCRdb stores just in-frame clones and leaves some out. The sample shows 130,000 or so clones, more than 80% of them seen only once. The source material was blood. Receptors were obtained from a man aged 45 to 65 in good health.

This clone has just one count. V gene TRBV7-2 combines with J gene TRBJ1-2; TRBD1 matches at 7 bases. V gave up 5 bases and J gave up 2 bases; unmatched junction bases: 2. Germline CDR1 reads SGHTA; CDR2 reads FQGNSA. The CDR3 runs to 13 residues. The CDR3 DNA follows: TGTGCCAGCAGCGCGGGACAGAACTATGGCTACACCTTC. It is translated as CASSAGQNYGYTF. Using reference TRBV7-2 and TRBJ1-2 for the parts outside the CDR3, the full variable domain is GAGVSQSPSNKVTEKGKDVELRCDPISGHTALYWYRQSLGQGLEFLIYFQGNSAPDKSGLPSDRFSAERTGGSVSTLTIQRTQQEDSAVYLCASSAGQNYGYTFGSGTRLTVV.

Only one count was recorded for this clone. This chain uses TRBV18 with TRBJ2-1; 7 bases are shared with TRBD1. Germline V gene lookup returns CDR1 KGHSH and CDR2 LQKENI. Trimming took 6 bases from V and 12 from J; bases not matched to a gene: 11. The CDR3 extends over 13 amino acids. The CDR3 bases are TGTGCCAGCTCCGTTGGACAGGATGGTGGGCAGTTCTTC. This codes for CASSVGQDGGQFF.

The genes are TRBV5-1 and TRBJ1-1; D not resolved. V was cut by 2 bases and J by 1 base, with 12 bases left in between. From germline, CDR1 is SGHRS and CDR2 YFSETQ. The CDR3 contains 15 residues. CDR3 sequence: CASSLRGTGNTEAFF. CDR3 in DNA: TGCGCCAGCAGCTTACGGGGAACGGGGAACACTGAAGCTTTCTTT.

The chain carries TRBV4-3 and TRBJ2-7, with D possibly being TRBD2 (5 bases). From germline, CDR1 is LGHNA and CDR2 YSLEER. CDR3 length equals 14 residues. V lost 2 bases, J lost 0 bases, and 8 bases lay in between. The CDR3 coding sequence is TGCGCCAGCAGCCAATATGGGAGCTCCTACGAGCAGTACTTC. Translating gives CASSQYGSSYEQYF.

This chain uses TRBV19 with TRBJ1-1; perhaps TRBD1 as D (5 bases). Per the germline V gene, CDR1 is LNHDA and CDR2 is SQIVND (reference sequence). Trimming removed 8 bases at V and 2 bases at J, with 12 bases between. The CDR3 is made up of 13 amino acids. The CDR3 DNA is TGTGCCAGTTTGGGGCTAGCCAACACTGAAGCTTTCTTT. Protein: CASLGLANTEAFF.

CDR3 in amino acids: CASSGRQVGDSPLHF. The DNA of the CDR3 is TGTGCCAGCAGCGGACGACAGGTTGGGGATTCACCCCTCCACTTT. V is TRBV9 and J is TRBJ1-6; D is perhaps TRBD1 (6 bases). V gave up 3 bases and J gave up 8 bases, with 15 bases separating them. Germline CDR1 SGDLS, CDR2 YYNGEE. CDR3 length: 15 amino acids.

This chain links TRBV11-2 with TRBJ1-1; no reliable D call. The CDR3 is 17 residues long. The germline V gene has CDR1 SGHAT and CDR2 FQNNGV. Trimming pared 0 bases from V and 7 bases from J, leaving 21 bases between. This CDR3 reads CASSLERADAVGFEAFF. The CDR3 nucleotides are TGTGCCAGCAGCTTAGAAAGGGCGGACGCGGTTGGTTTTGAAGCTTTCTTT.

This clone has a single count. This chain connects TRBV14 to TRBJ2-1; D gene ambiguous. Germline values: CDR1 SGHDN, CDR2 FVKESK. The V end lost 0 bases, the J end lost 0 bases, and 6 bases lay between the germline ends. The CDR3 length is 15 residues. The CDR3 coding sequence is TGTGCCAGCAGCCAAGAAATTACCTCCTACAATGAGCAGTTCTTC. Translation gives CASSQEITSYNEQFF.

This sequence joins TRBV6-2 or TRBV6-3 and TRBJ1-1; unclear D gene. The CDR3 loop spans 13 amino acids. The germline gives CDR1 MNHEY, CDR2 SVGEGT. V was cut by 2 bases and J by 1 base, with 5 bases left in between. In DNA form, the CDR3 reads TGTGCCAGCAGTTACGGAGAGAACACTGAAGCTTTCTTT. It specifies CASSYGENTEAFF.

The V and J genes are TRBV4-2 and TRBJ2-2; 12 bases map to TRBD2. J gave up 3 bases and V 0 bases, and 5 bases lay outside the gene matches. The CDR3 runs 18 residues. CDR1 LGHNA and CDR2 YNFKEQ come from the germline V gene. The CDR3 nucleotides read TGTGCCAGCAGCCAAGATCCTAGCGGGGGGGCTTACACCGGGGAGCTGTTTTTT. Translation: CASSQDPSGGAYTGELFF.

J is TRBJ2-3 and V is TRBV19, with TRBD1 as a possible D gene (6 bases). Germline V gene sequence: CDR1 LNHDA, CDR2 SQIVND (reference sequence). CDR3 size: 14 residues. With 10 bases removed from V and 0 bases from J, the gap between germline ends came to 14 bases. The CDR3 loop is CATTNRESTDTQYF. CDR3 in DNA: TGTGCCACGACGAACAGGGAAAGCACAGATACGCAGTATTTT.

This clone was detected a few times. The chain uses TRBV6-6 and TRBJ2-1, with a weak D call TRBD1 (6 bases). The CDR3 sequence is 14 residues long. V dropped 6 bases and J dropped 8 bases, with 17 bases sitting between them. Germline V CDR1 and CDR2: MNHNY, SVGAGI (reference sequence). The DNA of the CDR3 is TGTGCCAGCAGCTACAGGGTGCCAATGGATGAGCAGTTCTTC. This codes for CASSYRVPMDEQFF.

The rearrangement uses TRBV7-9 and TRBJ2-1; D remains unclear. Trimming stripped 1 base from V and 5 bases from J, with 9 bases between. The CDR3 totals 14 residues. Germline CDR1 and CDR2: SEHNR and FQNEAQ (reference sequence). The CDR3 sequence is CASSLVGPHNEQFF. The DNA of the CDR3 is TGTGCCAGCAGCTTAGTAGGACCCCACAATGAGCAGTTCTTC.

This clone appeared a single time. The chain couples TRBV24-1 to TRBJ2-3; a weak D match, TRBD2 (5 bases). Deletions cut 7 bases from V and 2 bases from J, with 12 bases between. The germline gives CDR1 KGHDR, CDR2 SFDVKD. The CDR3 extends over 14 amino acids. CDR3 loop: CATSPGMFTDTQYF. DNA of the CDR3: TGTGCCACCAGCCCGGGGATGTTCACAGATACGCAGTATTTT.

The chain links TRBV6-5 to TRBJ2-5; 9 nucleotides line up with TRBD2. Germline lookup yields CDR1 MNHEY and CDR2 SVGAGI. The CDR3 is 15 residues long. V shed 0 bases, J shed 4 bases, and the junction held 3 bases outside the gene matches. This chain's CDR3 is CASSYSPSGVETQYF. DNA for the CDR3: TGTGCCAGCAGTTACTCGCCTAGCGGGGTAGAGACCCAGTACTTC.

The CDR3 DNA reads TGTGCCAGCAGTGAGTTGGGGGACAGGGTCGACACTGAAGCTTTCTTT. Amino acid sequence: CASSELGDRVDTEAFF. J is TRBJ1-1 and V is TRBV6-1; 9 nucleotides align to TRBD1. The CDR3 sequence is 16 residues long. Looked up from germline, CDR1 is MNHNS and CDR2 is SASEGT. V shed 3 bases, J shed 3 bases, and the junction held 8 bases outside the gene matches.

The rearrangement joins TRBV2 to TRBJ2-5; D possibly corresponds to TRBD2 (5 bases). The CDR3 contains 14 residues. Trimming pared 2 bases from V and 7 bases from J, leaving 14 bases between. CDR1 is SNHLY and CDR2 is FYNNEI in the germline V gene. The CDR3 loop reads CASSETLPGRTQYF. The CDR3 nucleotides are TGTGCCAGCAGTGAAACGCTACCGGGGAGGACCCAGTACTTC.

V gene TRBV12-3 or TRBV12-4 combines with J gene TRBJ2-4; D call uncertain. The CDR3 is 12 amino acids. The V gene lost 3 bases and the J gene lost 6 bases, with 6 bases spanning the gap. This CDR3 reads CASSFSANIQYF. The CDR3 DNA sequence: TGTGCCAGCAGTTTTTCGGCAAACATTCAGTACTTC.

The gene calls are TRBV5-1 and TRBJ1-1; D is unresolved. CDR3 length: 14 residues. Germline V CDR1 and CDR2: SGHRS, YFSETQ. The V gene lost 4 bases and the J gene lost 6 bases, with 16 bases spanning the gap. CDR3 loop: CASSGVRTGAEAFF. The CDR3 nucleotides are TGCGCCAGCAGCGGGGTCAGAACGGGTGCTGAAGCTTTCTTT.

The chain joins TRBV14 to TRBJ2-3; D may match TRBD1 or TRBD2 (6 bases each). CDR3 length: 14 amino acids. V was cut by 3 bases and J by 6 bases, with 13 bases left in between. Germline lookup yields CDR1 SGHDN and CDR2 FVKESK. The CDR3 protein is CASSHDTGRDTQYF. The CDR3 DNA follows: TGTGCCAGCAGCCATGACACAGGGAGGGATACGCAGTATTTT. Supplemented by reference TRBV14 and TRBJ2-3, the full variable domain reads EAGVTQFPSHSVIEKGQTVTLRCDPISGHDNLYWYRRVMGKEIKFLLHFVKESKQDESGMPNNRFLAERTGGTYSTLKVQPAELEDSGVYFCASSHDTGRDTQYFGPGTRLTVL.

This sequence joins TRBV6-5 and TRBJ2-3, with unresolved D. The V end was cut by 6 bases, the J end by 7 bases, with 11 bases between. The length of the CDR3 is 12 residues. Germline V gives CDR1 MNHEY, CDR2 SVGAGI. This CDR3 is CASSRDLNTQYF. DNA of the CDR3: TGTGCCAGCAGCCGAGACCTGAATACGCAGTATTTT.

The chain uses TRBV27 and TRBJ1-4; TRBD1 matches 7 bases. Germline assignment: CDR1 MNHEY and CDR2 SMNVEV (reference sequence). This CDR3 comprises 14 residues. V trimming: 6 bases; J trimming: 5 bases; junction bases outside the gene matches: 6. CDR3 residues: CASRGQAKNEKLFF. The CDR3 DNA is TGTGCCAGCAGAGGACAGGCCAAAAATGAAAAACTGTTTTTT.

This rearrangement joins TRBV3-1 (or the pseudogene TRBV3-2) to TRBJ2-5; 11 bases fit TRBD2. The CDR3 sequence is 16 residues long. Germline CDR1 reads LGHDT; CDR2 reads YNNKEL (reference sequence). The V segment lost 1 base and the J segment 2 bases; nucleotides outside the gene matches: 3. CDR3 residues: CASSQGSSGGQETQYF. The CDR3 DNA is TGTGCCAGCAGCCAAGGGTCTAGCGGGGGGCAAGAGACCCAGTACTTC.

This clone showed up just once. This chain links TRBV25-1 with TRBJ1-6, with D perhaps TRBD1 (6 bases). This CDR3 region has 16 residues. Germline V lookup: CDR1 MGHDK, CDR2 SYGVNS. The V end lost 3 bases, the J end lost 6 bases, and 15 bases lay between the germline ends. The CDR3: CASSDLSGGPNSPLHF. DNA of the CDR3: TGTGCCAGCAGTGATTTGAGCGGGGGGCCTAATTCACCCCTCCACTTT.

J is TRBJ2-4 and V is TRBV19, with a tentative D call TRBD2 (6 bases). Trimming took 5 bases from V and 6 from J, leaving 11 bases between them. The germline CDR1 and CDR2 sequences are LNHDA and SQIVND (reference sequence). The CDR3 covers 13 residues. CDR3 nucleotides: TGTGCCAGTAGTTGGGGACTGTCAAACATTCAGTACTTC. This sequence encodes CASSWGLSNIQYF.

The chain uses TRBV5-1 and TRBJ2-7; 8 nucleotides line up with TRBD2. This CDR3 contains 13 residues. J gave up 2 bases and V 4 bases, and 2 bases lay outside the gene matches. Germline CDR1 is SGHRS and CDR2 is YFSETQ. The chain's CDR3 is CASSRGGTYEQYF. The CDR3 nucleotides are TGCGCCAGCAGCCGCGGGGGGACCTACGAGCAGTACTTC.

This sequence joins TRBV5-1 and TRBJ1-2; 11 bases align to TRBD1. In germline, CDR1 is SGHRS, CDR2 YFSETQ. This CDR3 spans 16 amino acids. The ends lost 4 bases at V and 2 bases at J; junction bases unmatched: 7. The CDR3 region has the DNA TGCGCCAGCAGCCCCGGACAGGGGGCCCTGAACTATGGCTACACCTTC. Translated, it gives CASSPGQGALNYGYTF. Combining the CDR3 with reference TRBV5-1 and TRBJ1-2 gives the whole variable domain KAGVTQTPRYLIKTRGQQVTLSCSPISGHRSVSWYQQTPGQGLQFLFEYFSETQRNKGNFPGRFSGRQFSNSRSEMNVSTLELGDSALYLCASSPGQGALNYGYTFGSGTRLTVV.